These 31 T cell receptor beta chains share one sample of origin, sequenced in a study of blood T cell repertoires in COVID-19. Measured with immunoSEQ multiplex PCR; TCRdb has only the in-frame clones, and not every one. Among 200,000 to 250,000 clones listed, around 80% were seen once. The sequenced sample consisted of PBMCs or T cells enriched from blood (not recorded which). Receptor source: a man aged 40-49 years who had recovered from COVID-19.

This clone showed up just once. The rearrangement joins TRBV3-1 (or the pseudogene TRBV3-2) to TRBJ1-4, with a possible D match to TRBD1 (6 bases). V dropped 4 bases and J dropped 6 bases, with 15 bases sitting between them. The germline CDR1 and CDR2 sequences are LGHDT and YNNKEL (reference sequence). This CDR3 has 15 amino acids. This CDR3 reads CASSPRGGRYEKLFF. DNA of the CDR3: TGTGCCAGCAGCCCGAGGGGGGGACGGTATGAAAAACTGTTTTTT.

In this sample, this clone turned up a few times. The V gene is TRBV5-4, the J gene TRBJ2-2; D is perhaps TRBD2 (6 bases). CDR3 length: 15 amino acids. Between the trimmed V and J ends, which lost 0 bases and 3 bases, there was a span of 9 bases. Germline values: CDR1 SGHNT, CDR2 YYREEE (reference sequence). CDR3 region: CASSLGGLDTGELFF. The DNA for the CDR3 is TGTGCCAGCAGCTTGGGGGGACTTGACACCGGGGAGCTGTTTTTT.

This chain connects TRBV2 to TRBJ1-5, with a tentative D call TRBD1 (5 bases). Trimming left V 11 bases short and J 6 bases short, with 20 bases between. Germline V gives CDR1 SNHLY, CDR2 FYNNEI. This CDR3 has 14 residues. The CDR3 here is CAASRTNSGQPQHF. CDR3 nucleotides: TGTGCCGCGAGCCGGACAAATAGCGGTCAGCCCCAGCATTTT.

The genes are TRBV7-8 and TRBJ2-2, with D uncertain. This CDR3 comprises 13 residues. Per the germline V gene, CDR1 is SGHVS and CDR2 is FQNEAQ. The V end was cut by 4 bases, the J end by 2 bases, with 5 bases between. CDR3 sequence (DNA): TGTGCCAGCAGCTATGTAAACACCGGGGAGCTGTTTTTT. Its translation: CASSYVNTGELFF.

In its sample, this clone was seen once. The CDR3 DNA is TGTGCCAGCAGTCCAATGGAGGGACGAGTGACTGAAGCTTTCTTT. This sequence encodes CASSPMEGRVTEAFF. The rearrangement joins TRBV14 to TRBJ1-1, with D possibly being TRBD1 (5 bases). Trimming removed 6 bases at V and 5 bases at J, with 19 bases between. The CDR3 extends over 15 amino acids. Germline values: CDR1 SGHDN, CDR2 FVKESK.

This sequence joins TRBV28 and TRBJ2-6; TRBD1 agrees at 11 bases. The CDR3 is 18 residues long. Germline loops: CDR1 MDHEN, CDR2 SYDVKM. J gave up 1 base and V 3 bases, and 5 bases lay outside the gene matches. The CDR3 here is CASSFWGTGGSGANVLTF. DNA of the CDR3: TGTGCCAGCAGTTTCTGGGGGACAGGGGGTTCTGGGGCCAACGTCCTGACTTTC.

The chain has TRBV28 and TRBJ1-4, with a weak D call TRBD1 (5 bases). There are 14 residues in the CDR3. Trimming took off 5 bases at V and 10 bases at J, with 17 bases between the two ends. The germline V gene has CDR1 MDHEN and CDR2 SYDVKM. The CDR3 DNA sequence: TGTGCCAGCAGTCCCTCCGGGGGATTCGGAAAACTGTTTTTT. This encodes CASSPSGGFGKLFF.

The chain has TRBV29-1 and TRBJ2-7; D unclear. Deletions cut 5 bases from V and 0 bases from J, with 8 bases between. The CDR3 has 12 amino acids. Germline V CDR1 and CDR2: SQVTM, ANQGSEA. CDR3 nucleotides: TGCAGCGTTTCGGTAAACTCCTACGAGCAGTACTTC. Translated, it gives CSVSVNSYEQYF.

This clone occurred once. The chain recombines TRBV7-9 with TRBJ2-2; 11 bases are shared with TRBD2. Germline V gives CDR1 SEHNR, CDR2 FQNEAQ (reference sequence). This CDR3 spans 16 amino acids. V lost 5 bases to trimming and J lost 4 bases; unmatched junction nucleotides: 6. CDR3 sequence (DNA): TGTGCCAGCAGCGCCCCGGGACTAGCGGCCACCGGGGAGCTGTTTTTT. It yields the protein CASSAPGLAATGELFF.

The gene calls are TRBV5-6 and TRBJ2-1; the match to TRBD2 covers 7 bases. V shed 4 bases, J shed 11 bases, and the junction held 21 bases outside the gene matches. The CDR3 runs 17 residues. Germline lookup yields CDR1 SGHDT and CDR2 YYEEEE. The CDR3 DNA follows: TGTGCCAGCAGCCAAATACGGGCAGGGAACCCTAGCGGTAAGCAGTTCTTC. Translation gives CASSQIRAGNPSGKQFF.

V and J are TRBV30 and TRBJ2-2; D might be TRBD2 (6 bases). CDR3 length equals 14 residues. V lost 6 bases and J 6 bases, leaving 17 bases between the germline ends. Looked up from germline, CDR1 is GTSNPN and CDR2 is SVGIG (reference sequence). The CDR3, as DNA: TGTGCCTGCTCAGCGGGTATCTTCGCCGGGGAGCTGTTTTTT. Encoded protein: CACSAGIFAGELFF. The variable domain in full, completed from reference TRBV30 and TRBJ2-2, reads SQTIHQWPATLVQPVGSPLSLECTVEGTSNPNLYWYRQAAGRGLQLLFYSVGIGQISSEVPQNLSASRPQDRQFILSSKKLLLSDSGFYLCACSAGIFAGELFFGEGSRLTVL.

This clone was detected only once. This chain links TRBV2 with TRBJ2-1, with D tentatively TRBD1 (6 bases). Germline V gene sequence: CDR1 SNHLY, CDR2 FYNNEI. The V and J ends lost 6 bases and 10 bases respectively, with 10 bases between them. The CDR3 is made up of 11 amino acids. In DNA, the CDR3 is TGTGCCAGCAGGTTACAGGGCGAGCAGTTCTTC. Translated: CASRLQGEQFF.

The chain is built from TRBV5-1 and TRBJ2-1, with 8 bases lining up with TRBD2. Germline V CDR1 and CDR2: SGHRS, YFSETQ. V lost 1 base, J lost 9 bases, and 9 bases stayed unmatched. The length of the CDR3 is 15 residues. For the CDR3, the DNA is TGCGCCAGCAGCTTGCCCGGGACTAGGTCTTTTGAGCAGTTCTTC. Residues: CASSLPGTRSFEQFF.

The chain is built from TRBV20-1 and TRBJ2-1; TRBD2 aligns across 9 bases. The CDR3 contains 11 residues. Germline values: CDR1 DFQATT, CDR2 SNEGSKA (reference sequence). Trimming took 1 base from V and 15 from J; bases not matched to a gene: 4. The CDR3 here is CSARGGLARFF. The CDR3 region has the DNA TGCAGTGCTAGAGGGGGACTAGCTAGGTTCTTC.

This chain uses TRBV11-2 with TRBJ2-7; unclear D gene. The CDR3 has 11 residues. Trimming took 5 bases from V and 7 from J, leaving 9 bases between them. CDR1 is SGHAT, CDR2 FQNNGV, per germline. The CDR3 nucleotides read TGTGCCAGCAGCCCCGCCGGGGAGCAGTACTTC. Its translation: CASSPAGEQYF.

CDR3 loop: CASSQVGGFYEQYF. Written as DNA, the CDR3 is TGCGCCAGCAGTCAGGTCGGCGGGTTCTACGAGCAGTACTTC. The chain links TRBV5-1 to TRBJ2-7, with D tentatively TRBD2 (5 bases). Germline loops: CDR1 SGHRS, CDR2 YFSETQ. The CDR3 totals 14 residues. V gave up 5 bases and J gave up 3 bases, with 15 bases separating them.

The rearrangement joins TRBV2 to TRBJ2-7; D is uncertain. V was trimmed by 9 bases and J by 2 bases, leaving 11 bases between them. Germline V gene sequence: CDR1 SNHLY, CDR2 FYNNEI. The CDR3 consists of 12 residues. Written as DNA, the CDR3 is TGTGCCAGTTATAGCCACCCCTACGAGCAGTACTTC. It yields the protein CASYSHPYEQYF.

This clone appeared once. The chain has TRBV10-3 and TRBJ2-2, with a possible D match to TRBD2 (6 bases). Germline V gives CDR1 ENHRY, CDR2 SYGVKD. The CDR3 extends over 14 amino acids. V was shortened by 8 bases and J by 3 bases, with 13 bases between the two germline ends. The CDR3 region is CAIQRAEDTGELFF. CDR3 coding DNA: TGTGCCATCCAGCGGGCCGAGGACACCGGGGAGCTGTTTTTT.

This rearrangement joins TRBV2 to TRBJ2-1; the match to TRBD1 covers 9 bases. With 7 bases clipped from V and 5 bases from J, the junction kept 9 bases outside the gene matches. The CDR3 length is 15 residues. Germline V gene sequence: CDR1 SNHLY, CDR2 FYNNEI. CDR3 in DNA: TGTGCCAGCAACTTCCGGGACAGGGCAAACAATGAGCAGTTCTTC. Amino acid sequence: CASNFRDRANNEQFF.

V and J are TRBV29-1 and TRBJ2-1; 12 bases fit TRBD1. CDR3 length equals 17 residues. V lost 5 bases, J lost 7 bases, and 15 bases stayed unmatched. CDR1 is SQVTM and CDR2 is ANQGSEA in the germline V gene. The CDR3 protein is CSVWGPGQGAPENEQFF. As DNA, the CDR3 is TGCAGCGTTTGGGGGCCGGGACAGGGGGCGCCGGAGAATGAGCAGTTCTTC.

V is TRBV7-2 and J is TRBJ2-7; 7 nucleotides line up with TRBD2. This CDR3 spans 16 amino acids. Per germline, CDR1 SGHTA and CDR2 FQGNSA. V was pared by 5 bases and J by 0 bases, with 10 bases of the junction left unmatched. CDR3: CASSRRAGPSSYEQYF. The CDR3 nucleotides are TGTGCCAGCAGCCGTCGAGCGGGGCCCAGCTCCTACGAGCAGTACTTC.

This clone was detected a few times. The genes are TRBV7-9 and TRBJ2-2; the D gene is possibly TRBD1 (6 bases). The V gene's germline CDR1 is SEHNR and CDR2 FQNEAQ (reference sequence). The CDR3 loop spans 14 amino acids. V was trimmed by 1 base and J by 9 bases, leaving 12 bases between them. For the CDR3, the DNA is TGTGCCAGCAGCTTAGACAGGGCTGTAAGGGAGCTGTTTTTT. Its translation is CASSLDRAVRELFF.

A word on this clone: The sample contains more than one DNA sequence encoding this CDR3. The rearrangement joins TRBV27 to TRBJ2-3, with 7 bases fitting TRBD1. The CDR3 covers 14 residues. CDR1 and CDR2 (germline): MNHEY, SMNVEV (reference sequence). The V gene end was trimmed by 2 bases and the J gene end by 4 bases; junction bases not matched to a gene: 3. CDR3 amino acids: CASSLGQGADTQYF. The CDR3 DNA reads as TGTGCCAGCAGTTTAGGCCAGGGGGCAGATACGCAGTATTTT.

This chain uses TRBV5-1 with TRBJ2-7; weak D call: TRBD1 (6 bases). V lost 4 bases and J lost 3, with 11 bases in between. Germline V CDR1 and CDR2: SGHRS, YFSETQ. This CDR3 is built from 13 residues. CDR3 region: CASSLGQFYEQYF. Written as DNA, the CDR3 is TGCGCCAGCAGCCTCGGACAGTTCTACGAGCAGTACTTC.

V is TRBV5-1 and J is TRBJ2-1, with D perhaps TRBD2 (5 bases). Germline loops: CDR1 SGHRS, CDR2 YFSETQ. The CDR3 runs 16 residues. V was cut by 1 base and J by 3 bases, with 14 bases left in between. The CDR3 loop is CASSLRSGSFYNEQFF. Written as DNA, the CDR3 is TGCGCCAGCAGCTTGCGGAGCGGTTCGTTCTACAATGAGCAGTTCTTC.

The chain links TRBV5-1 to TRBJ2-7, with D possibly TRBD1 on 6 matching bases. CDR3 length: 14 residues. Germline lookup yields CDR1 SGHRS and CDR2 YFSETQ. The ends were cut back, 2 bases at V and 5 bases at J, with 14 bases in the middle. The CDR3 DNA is TGCGCCAGCAGCTTAACCGGGACAAACGACGAGCAGTACTTC. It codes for CASSLTGTNDEQYF.

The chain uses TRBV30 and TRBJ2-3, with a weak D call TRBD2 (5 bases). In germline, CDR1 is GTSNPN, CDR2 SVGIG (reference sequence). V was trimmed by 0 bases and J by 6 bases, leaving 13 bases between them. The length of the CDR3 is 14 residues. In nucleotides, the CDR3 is TGTGCCTGGAGTGTCGGTGGGAGTTCGGATACGCAGTATTTT. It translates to CAWSVGGSSDTQYF.

The CDR3 nucleotides are TGTGCCAGCAAGGAGGGGGGGGGAAGGAATGAGCAGTTCTTC. It codes for CASKEGGGRNEQFF. The gene calls are TRBV6-5 and TRBJ2-1; TRBD2 might be the D (7 bases). Trimming stripped 7 bases from V and 7 bases from J, with 17 bases between. Looked up from germline, CDR1 is MNHEY and CDR2 is SVGAGI. CDR3 length: 14 residues.

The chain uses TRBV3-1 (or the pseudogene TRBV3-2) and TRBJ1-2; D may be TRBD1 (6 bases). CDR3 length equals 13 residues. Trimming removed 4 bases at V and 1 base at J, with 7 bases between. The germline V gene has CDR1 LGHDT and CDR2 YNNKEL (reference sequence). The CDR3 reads CASSLQGNYGYTF. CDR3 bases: TGTGCCAGCAGCCTACAGGGTAACTATGGCTACACCTTC.

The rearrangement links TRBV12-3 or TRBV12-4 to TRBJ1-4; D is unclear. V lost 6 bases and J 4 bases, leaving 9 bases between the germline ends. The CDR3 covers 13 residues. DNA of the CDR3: TGTGCCAGCAGGTCGGTCCTTAATGAAAAACTGTTTTTT. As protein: CASRSVLNEKLFF.

As DNA, the CDR3 is TGTGCCAGCGGACAGGGCAACTATGGCTACACCTTC. Protein: CASGQGNYGYTF. The chain uses TRBV5-6 and TRBJ1-2, with 8 bases lining up with TRBD1. CDR3 length equals 12 residues. Germline lookup yields CDR1 SGHDT and CDR2 YYEEEE. V trimming: 7 bases; J trimming: 2 bases; junction bases outside the gene matches: 1.